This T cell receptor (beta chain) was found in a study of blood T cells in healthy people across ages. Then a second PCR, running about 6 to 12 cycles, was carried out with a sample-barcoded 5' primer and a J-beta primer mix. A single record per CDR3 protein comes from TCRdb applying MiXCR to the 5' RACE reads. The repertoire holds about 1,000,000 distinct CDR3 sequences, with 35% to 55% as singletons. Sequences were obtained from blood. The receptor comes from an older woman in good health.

This CDR3 is CSVEATRGWEQYF. The CDR3 DNA is TGCAGCGTTGAAGCGACCAGGGGTTGGGAGCAGTACTTC. J is TRBJ2-7 and V is TRBV29-1, with a tentative D call TRBD1 (6 bases). CDR1 and CDR2 from the germline V gene are SQVTM and ANQGSEA. The CDR3 is 13 residues long. Trimming shortened V by 1 base and J by 7 bases, and 14 bases separated the two germline ends.